These T cell receptor beta chains were read from a single sample in a study of regulatory T cells in long-lasting Graves disease. TCRdb re-analysed the multiplex PCR reads in MiXCR, keeping a single row per CDR3 protein. The data show about 620,000 distinct CDR3 sequences, 15% to 20% seen once. The data also belong to a second study, concerning T cells in Graves' hyperthyroidism and ophthalmopathy.

The sequencing here drew on peripheral blood mononuclear cells (PBMCs), taken at new diagnosis, from a patient treated with antithyroid drugs. All receptors derive from a woman aged 25-40 years with Graves disease. CDR3s include the opening cysteine and the closing phenylalanine or tryptophan. A D gene is named only where the DNA matches it firmly. Size is omitted from some rows. Given values are once, few, many or a class for expanded clones.

>TRBJ1-4|few|TRBV19|-
TGTGCCAGTACCTACAATCCCGACATCGGAGGGCAGGAAAAACTGTTTTTT
CASTYNPDIGGQEKLFF
>TRBJ2-7|-|TRBV5-4|-
TGTGCCAGCAGCTTGTTGGGGATGGATGTTTACGAGCAGTACTTC
CASSLLGMDVYEQYF
>TRBJ1-3|-|TRBV10-3|-
TGTGCCATCAGTGAGGGAGGGAGCAGGACCTACTCTGGAAACACCATATATTTT
CAISEGGSRTYSGNTIYF
>TRBJ1-4|many|TRBV7-9|-
TGTGCCAGCAGCCACCAAGGCTCAGGCCGAAATGAAAAACTGTTTTTT
CASSHQGSGRNEKLFF
>TRBJ1-1|many|TRBV6-5|-
TGTGCCAGCAGTTACTCGATGAACACTGAAGCTTTCTTT
CASSYSMNTEAFF
>TRBJ2-5|-|TRBV5-8|-
TGTGCCAGCAGCTTTAGGGTCCAAGAGACCCAGTACTTC
CASSFRVQETQYF
>TRBJ2-5|many|TRBV28|-
TGTGCCAGCAGTACCCGGACCGAGAAGGGGACCCAGTACTTC
CASSTRTEKGTQYF
>TRBJ1-5|few|TRBV18|-
TGTGCCAGCTCACCGAGTAGGAATCAGCCCCAGCATTTT
CASSPSRNQPQHF
>TRBJ2-7|many|TRBV2|-
TGTGCCAGCTTCTCTGGCGGGACCTACGAGCAGTACTTC
CASFSGGTYEQYF
>TRBJ2-1|once|TRBV19|TRBD1
TGTGCCAGTAGACCGGGGACAGAGGGTACGTACAATGAGCAGTTCTTC
CASRPGTEGTYNEQFF
>TRBJ1-1|many|TRBV25-1|TRBD1
TGTGCCAGCAGTGAATCCCTGACAGGGCGGCTGACTGAAGCTTTCTTT
CASSESLTGRLTEAFF
>TRBJ2-1|many|TRBV28|-
TGTGCCAGCAGTCCACGGACGGACGATTTATATTACAATGAGCAGTTCTTC
CASSPRTDDLYYNEQFF
>TRBJ1-1|many|TRBV30|-
TGTGCCTGGAGTTCTGGTTTGCACACTGAAGCTTTCTTT
CAWSSGLHTEAFF
>TRBJ2-7|many|TRBV20-1|-
TGCAGTGCTACGGCGTTTGCAGAGGTGGGCACCTACGAGCAGTACTTC
CSATAFAEVGTYEQYF
>TRBJ2-1|-|TRBV25-1|-
TGTGCCAGCAGTGAATTAACAGGCGCGAACAATGAGCAGTTCTTC
CASSELTGANNEQFF
>TRBJ2-3|-|TRBV19|-
TGTGCCAGTAGCCTCGGACTACTGGATACGCAGTATTTT
CASSLGLLDTQYF
>TRBJ1-1|few|TRBV6-1|-
TGTGCCAGCAGCCTCCTTACAGGGAGCACTGAAGCTTTCTTT
CASSLLTGSTEAFF
>TRBJ2-1|-|TRBV9|-
TGTGCCAGCAGCGCCAAATGGGGCGGATACAATGAGCAGTTCTTC
CASSAKWGGYNEQFF
>TRBJ1-5|few|TRBV28|-
TGTGCCCTCAGGCGAGACAGGAATCAGCCCCAGCATTTT
CALRRDRNQPQHF
>TRBJ1-6|few|TRBV10-3|-
TGTGCCATTTCGCCACAGGGCCAAAATTCACCCCTCCACTTT
CAISPQGQNSPLHF
>TRBJ2-3|few|TRBV9|TRBD2
TGTGCCAGCAGCGTTGATAGCGGGAGGGCCCCAGATACGCAGTATTTT
CASSVDSGRAPDTQYF
>TRBJ2-2|few|TRBV6-2/TRBV6-3|TRBD2
TGTGCCAGCAGTGAAGTGGGACTAGCGGGGTACACCGGGGAGCTGTTTTTT
CASSEVGLAGYTGELFF
>TRBJ1-2|few|TRBV7-8|-
TGTGCCAGCAGCTTAGCGTACAGCAACTATGGCTACACCTTC
CASSLAYSNYGYTF
>TRBJ1-1|many|TRBV2|-
TGTGCCAGCAGTGTGGACGAGAACACTGAAGCTTTCTTT
CASSVDENTEAFF
>TRBJ2-3|few|TRBV9|-
TGTGCCAGCAGCCCTAACTGGCGGAGCTATGATACGCAGTATTTT
CASSPNWRSYDTQYF
>TRBJ2-3|few|TRBV7-2|-
TGTGCCAGCAGCGCCTTCGGGACCAAAGTCACAGATACGCAGTATTTT
CASSAFGTKVTDTQYF
>TRBJ2-1|-|TRBV27|TRBD1
TGTGCCAGCAGATCGACAGGGGGCTACAATGAGCAGTTCTTC
CASRSTGGYNEQFF
>TRBJ2-7|once|TRBV28|TRBD1
TGTGCCAGCAATATACCACGACGGACAGGGTCCTACGAGCAGTACTTC
CASNIPRRTGSYEQYF
>TRBJ2-3|-|TRBV19|-
TGTGCCAGTACGCAGACAAACACAGATACGCAGTATTTT
CASTQTNTDTQYF
>TRBJ2-5|many|TRBV29-1|-
TGCAGCGTTGTCCGGGATCGGGGGGAGACCCAGTACTTC
CSVVRDRGETQYF
>TRBJ1-2|many|TRBV12-3/TRBV12-4|-
TGTGCCAGCAGTTTGAGCTCGGGGACGGGCGGCTACACCTTC
CASSLSSGTGGYTF
>TRBJ1-2|once|TRBV28|-
TGTGCCAGCAGCCCGGAGACAGGTGGCGGCTACACCTTC
CASSPETGGGYTF
>TRBJ1-5|many|TRBV30|-
TGTGCCTGGAGTGAAGACGGGGGAAATATAAAGCATTTT
CAWSEDGGNIKHF
>TRBJ2-7|-|TRBV20-1|-
TGCAGTGCGAGGAATGACAGGGGGTTTGGGCGGGAGGCCTACGAGCAGTACTTC
CSARNDRGFGREAYEQYF
>TRBJ2-1|few|TRBV30|-
TGTGCCTGGATTAGGGGTCCAATCAATGAGCAGTTCTTC
CAWIRGPINEQFF
>TRBJ2-3|few|TRBV10-3|-
TGTGCCATCAGTGACGGGGCGGGTTCCACAGATACGCAGTATTTT
CAISDGAGSTDTQYF
>TRBJ2-2|-|TRBV11-2|-
TGTGCCAGCAGCCCTGAGCCTAGCGCCGGGGAGCTGTTTTTT
CASSPEPSAGELFF
>TRBJ1-6|many|TRBV7-2|TRBD1
TGTGCCAGCAGCTCCCGAATCGGGACAGATAATTCACCCCTCCACTTT
CASSSRIGTDNSPLHF
>TRBJ1-1|many|TRBV28|TRBD1
TGTGCCAGCCCTCCCGGACAGGGTCGAGGGATAGACACTGAAGCTTTCTTT
CASPPGQGRGIDTEAFF
>TRBJ2-7|few|TRBV13|TRBD2
TGTGCCAGCAGCTTATTACTAGCGGGAGTCAAAAACGAGCAGTACTTC
CASSLLLAGVKNEQYF
>TRBJ1-1|many|TRBV3-1|-
TGTGCCAGCAGCCATTGGGGGACTGAAGCTTTCTTT
CASSHWGTEAFF
>TRBJ2-7|many|TRBV28|TRBD2
TGTGCCACTACACTCCTAGCGGGCTCCTACGAGCAGTACTTC
CATTLLAGSYEQYF
>TRBJ1-1|few|TRBV7-9|-
TGTGCCAGCAGCTTGTCCATTGCAGGGGTCACTGAAGCTTTCTTT
CASSLSIAGVTEAFF
>TRBJ2-3|-|TRBV19|TRBD2
TGTGCCAGTAGTATGACTAGCGGGATGGCTACAGATACGCAGTATTTT
CASSMTSGMATDTQYF
>TRBJ2-2|few|TRBV19|-
TGTGCCAGTAGTATAGGGAGGCCTACCGGGGAGCTGTTTTTT
CASSIGRPTGELFF
>TRBJ2-3|few|TRBV10-3|-
TGTGCCATCAGGCCCCTAGCGATTGGGGATACGCAGTATTTT
CAIRPLAIGDTQYF
>TRBJ2-7|many|TRBV6-1|TRBD2
TGTGCCAGCGGGGCAGCGGGAGGTTACGAGCAGTACTTC
CASGAAGGYEQYF
>TRBJ2-6|many|TRBV12-3/TRBV12-4|-
TGTGCCAGCAGGGATACAGGGAAGCGACTCTCTGGGGCCAACGTCCTGACTTTC
CASRDTGKRLSGANVLTF
>TRBJ1-2|few|TRBV9|-
TGTGCCAGCAGCGACCGATTTGGGGGTAGAGATGGCTACACCTTC
CASSDRFGGRDGYTF